This T cell receptor beta chain is drawn from a study of T cells after yellow fever vaccination. The CDR3 runs to 15 residues. The germline V gene has CDR1 SGHKS and CDR2 YYEKEE (reference sequence). V lost 4 bases and J lost 5, with 19 bases in between. TCR cDNA, made by 5'RACE template switching, carried an added universal primer site and UMIs. TCRdb ran MiXCR on the 5' RACE reads and lists one entry per CDR3 protein. The data show about 510,000 distinct CDR3 sequences, 21% seen once. The chain employs TRBV5-5 and TRBJ2-7, with D perhaps being TRBD1 or TRBD2 (5 bases each). This sample comprised PBMCs, obtained around 3 weeks after the first yellow fever vaccination. The source of this sequence is a man aged 18 to 29 who received the YFV17D yellow fever vaccine. The CDR3 nucleotides read TGTGCCAGCAGCCGTAAGGGGTGGAGGTCCGACGAGCAGTACTTC. Its translation: CASSRKGWRSDEQYF.